Listed here are 5 T cell receptor beta chains from one sample, sequenced in a study of control samples from healthy donors and cancer patients. The table came from immunoSEQ multiplex PCR; TCRdb's copy has only in-frame clones and leaves some out. This table has around 150,000 clones, approximately 96% appearing once. Specimen: blood. These receptors originate from a middle-aged woman in good health.

This clone turned up a few times. The CDR3 loop is CASSLLASPNYGYTF. DNA of the CDR3: TGTGCCAGCAGCTTACTAGCCAGCCCTAACTATGGCTACACCTTC. V gene TRBV7-2 combines with J gene TRBJ1-2, with D unresolved. CDR1 and CDR2 (germline): SGHTA, FQGNSA. The CDR3 length is 15 residues. Trimming cost V 2 bases and J 0 bases, with 10 bases left between them.

The chain uses TRBV5-1 and TRBJ2-1; TRBD2 matches 8 bases. The CDR3 spans 15 residues. The J segment lost 6 bases and the V segment lost 1 base, leaving 6 bases of the junction unmatched. Germline assignment: CDR1 SGHRS and CDR2 YFSETQ. CDR3 sequence: CASSLLGTSSNEQFF. CDR3 nucleotides: TGCGCCAGCAGCTTGCTCGGGACTAGTTCCAATGAGCAGTTCTTC.

The rearrangement links TRBV5-6 to TRBJ2-3; TRBD1 is a possible D gene (6 bases). Trimming left V 2 bases short and J 0 bases short, with 13 bases between. Germline lookup yields CDR1 SGHDT and CDR2 YYEEEE. The CDR3 totals 16 residues. CDR3 protein: CASSFLGRGSTDTQYF. DNA for the CDR3: TGTGCCAGCAGCTTTCTTGGCAGGGGTAGCACAGATACGCAGTATTTT.

V is TRBV11-3 and J is TRBJ2-1; perhaps TRBD2 as D (5 bases). The V end was cut by 5 bases, the J end by 7 bases, with 12 bases between. Germline V CDR1 and CDR2: SGHNT, YENEEA. This CDR3 is 13 amino acids long. The CDR3 nucleotides read TGTGCCAGCAGCCGAGGGTGGGAAAATGAGCAGTTCTTC. This translates into CASSRGWENEQFF.

V usage is TRBV7-6 and J usage is TRBJ1-3; the D gene is possibly TRBD1 (6 bases). This CDR3 comprises 16 residues. Trimming removed 6 bases from V and 0 bases from J, with 15 bases in between. Germline V lookup: CDR1 SGHVS, CDR2 FNYEAQ. The CDR3 sequence: CASSSGHRNSGNTIYF. CDR3 DNA: TGTGCCAGCAGTTCGGGACACCGAAACTCTGGAAACACCATATATTTT. Looking up the rest from reference TRBV7-6 and TRBJ1-3 gives the full variable domain: GAGVSQSPRYKVTKRGQDVALRCDPISGHVSLYWYRQALGQGPEFLTYFNYEAQQDKSGLPNDRFSAERPEGSISTLTIQRTEQRDSAMYRCASSSGHRNSGNTIYFGEGSWLTVV.